This entry lists 4 T cell receptor beta chains sequenced from one sample in a study of T cell responses to AZD1222 COVID-19 vaccine. Sequencing used immunoSEQ multiplex PCR; TCRdb keeps in-frame clones, though not all of them. Seen here are 180,000 or so clones, over 85% observed once, and the top ten hold roughly 1%. The starting material was peripheral blood, obtained 28 days after the second AZD1222 dose. Source of these receptors: an adult who received the AZD1222 COVID-19 vaccine.

The rearrangement links TRBV6-5 to TRBJ1-5; possible D gene TRBD1, 6 bases. Germline V gene lookup returns CDR1 MNHEY and CDR2 SVGAGI. This CDR3 comprises 15 residues. Trimming removed 2 bases at V and 4 bases at J, with 12 bases between. Here the CDR3 DNA reads TGTGCCAGCAGTTACCGAGCGGGGGCTAATCAGCCCCAGCATTTT. Its protein is CASSYRAGANQPQHF.

The V gene is TRBV6-1, the J gene TRBJ2-4, with D tentatively TRBD2 (6 bases). Germline-derived CDR1 and CDR2 are MNHNS and SASEGT. The CDR3 is made up of 16 amino acids. V lost 4 bases, J lost 7 bases, and 20 bases lay in between. DNA for the CDR3: TGTGCCAGCAGTGGGGGTGGAGGGAAATATAGGAACATTCAGTACTTC. This gives the protein CASSGGGGKYRNIQYF.

The V gene is TRBV28, the J gene TRBJ1-5; a possible D gene is TRBD1 (5 bases). V lost 7 bases and J lost 9, with 22 bases in between. This CDR3 contains 15 residues. Germline-derived CDR1 and CDR2 are MDHEN and SYDVKM. CDR3 protein: CASITGGGGVVPQHF. In DNA, the CDR3 is TGTGCCAGCATCACCGGCGGGGGTGGGGTTGTGCCCCAGCATTTT.

J is TRBJ2-3 and V is TRBV2, with 14 nucleotides matching TRBD2. The CDR3 spans 15 residues. After removal of 9 bases from V and 9 bases from J, the junction contained 11 bases not matched to a gene. Germline CDR1 SNHLY, CDR2 FYNNEI. The CDR3 here is CASQRLAGGWETQYF. CDR3 bases: TGTGCCAGTCAAAGACTAGCGGGAGGGTGGGAGACGCAGTATTTT.